Included here is one T cell receptor (beta chain) sequence, with context. Participants came from roughly 25 US areas, aged about 18 to 95 years. Categorization into cohorts depended on clinical history that participants reported. Symptom resolution, clearance, or two negative PCRs marked donors in Cohort 3 as recovered. Clones were sequenced by immunoSEQ multiplex PCR, and TCRdb holds only the in-frame ones, with some missing. The table has some 300,000 clones, roughly 91% seen once. These data belong to a study of blood T cell repertoires in COVID-19. The CDR3 has 18 amino acids. V lost 2 bases to trimming and J lost 7 bases; unmatched junction nucleotides: 20. Germline V CDR1 and CDR2: SGDLS, YYNGEE.

This receptor was taken from a woman aged 25 to 39 who had recovered from COVID-19. The sample consisted of PBMCs or T cells enriched from blood (not recorded which). The chain is built from TRBV9 and TRBJ2-7; 8 bases fit TRBD2. The CDR3 region is CASSVTPSGREDRLEQYF. CDR3 in DNA: TGTGCCAGCAGCGTCACCCCATCTGGGCGGGAGGATCGGTTGGAGCAGTACTTC.